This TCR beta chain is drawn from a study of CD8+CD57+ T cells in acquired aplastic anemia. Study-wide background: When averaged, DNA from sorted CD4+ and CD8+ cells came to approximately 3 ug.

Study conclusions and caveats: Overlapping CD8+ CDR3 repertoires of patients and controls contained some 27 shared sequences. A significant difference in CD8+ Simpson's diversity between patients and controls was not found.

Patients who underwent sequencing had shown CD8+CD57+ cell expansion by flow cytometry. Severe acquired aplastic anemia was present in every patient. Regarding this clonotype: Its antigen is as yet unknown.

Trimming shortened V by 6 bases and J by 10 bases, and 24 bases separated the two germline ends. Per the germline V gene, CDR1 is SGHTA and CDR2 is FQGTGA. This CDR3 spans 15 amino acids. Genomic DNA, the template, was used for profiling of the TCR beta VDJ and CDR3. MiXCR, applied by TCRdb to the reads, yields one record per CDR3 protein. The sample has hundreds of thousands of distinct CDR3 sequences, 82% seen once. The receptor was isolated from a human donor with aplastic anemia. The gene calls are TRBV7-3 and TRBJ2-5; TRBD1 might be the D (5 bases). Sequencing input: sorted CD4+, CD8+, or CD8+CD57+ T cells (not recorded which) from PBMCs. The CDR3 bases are TGTGCCAGCAGAATACAGGCGGACGCCGAAGAACACCAGTACTTC. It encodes CASRIQADAEEHQYF.